The T cell receptor (beta chain) under discussion was sequenced for a study of blood T cell repertoires in COVID-19. The CDR3 spans 17 residues. Measured with immunoSEQ multiplex PCR; TCRdb has only the in-frame clones, and not every one. Of 250,000 to 300,000 clones in the sample, around 83% were seen once. The TCR originated in a man younger than 35 with active or convalescent COVID-19. Sample: peripheral blood. The genes are TRBV1 and TRBJ1-2; the table's D call of TRBD1 was not tested on the DNA. TRBV1 is designated a pseudogene. Here the CDR3 DNA reads TGCACCAGCAGCCAAAAGCCCCTCAGGGGGCAAAACTATGGCTACACCTTC. Translating gives CTSSQKPLRGQNYGYTF.